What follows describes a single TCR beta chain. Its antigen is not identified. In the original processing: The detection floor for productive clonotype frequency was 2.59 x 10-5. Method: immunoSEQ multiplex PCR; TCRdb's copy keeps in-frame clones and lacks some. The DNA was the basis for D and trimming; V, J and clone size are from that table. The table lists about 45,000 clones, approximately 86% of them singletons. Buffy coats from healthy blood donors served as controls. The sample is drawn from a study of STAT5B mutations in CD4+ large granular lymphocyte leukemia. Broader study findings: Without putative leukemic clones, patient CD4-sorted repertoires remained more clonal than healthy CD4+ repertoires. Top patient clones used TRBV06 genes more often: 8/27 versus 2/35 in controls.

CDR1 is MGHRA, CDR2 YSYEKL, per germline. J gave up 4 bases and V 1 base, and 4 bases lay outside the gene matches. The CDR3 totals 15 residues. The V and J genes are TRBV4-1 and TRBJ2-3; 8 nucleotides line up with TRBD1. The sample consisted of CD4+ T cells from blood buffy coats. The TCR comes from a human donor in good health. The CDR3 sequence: CASSQVDRDADTQYF. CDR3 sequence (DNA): TGCGCCAGCAGCCAAGTGGACAGGGACGCAGATACGCAGTATTTT.